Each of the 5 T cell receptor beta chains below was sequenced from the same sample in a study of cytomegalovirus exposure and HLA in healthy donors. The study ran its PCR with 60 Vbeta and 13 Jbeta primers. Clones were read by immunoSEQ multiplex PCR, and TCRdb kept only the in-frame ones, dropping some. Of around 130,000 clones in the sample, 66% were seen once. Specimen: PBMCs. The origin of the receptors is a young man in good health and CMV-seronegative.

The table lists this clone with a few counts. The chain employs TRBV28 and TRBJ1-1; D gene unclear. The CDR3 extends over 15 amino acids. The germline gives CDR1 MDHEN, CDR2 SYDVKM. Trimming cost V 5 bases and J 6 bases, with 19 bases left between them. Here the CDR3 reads CASSTEDQRRAEAFF. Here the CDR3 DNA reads TGTGCCAGCAGTACAGAAGACCAGAGACGCGCTGAAGCTTTCTTT.

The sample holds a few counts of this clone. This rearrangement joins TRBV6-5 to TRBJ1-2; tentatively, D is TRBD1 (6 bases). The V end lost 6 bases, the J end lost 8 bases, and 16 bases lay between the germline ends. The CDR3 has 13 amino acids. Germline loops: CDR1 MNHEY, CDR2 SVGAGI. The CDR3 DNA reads TGTGCCAGCAGAATCACAGGGAATGGCGGCTACACCTTC. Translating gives CASRITGNGGYTF.

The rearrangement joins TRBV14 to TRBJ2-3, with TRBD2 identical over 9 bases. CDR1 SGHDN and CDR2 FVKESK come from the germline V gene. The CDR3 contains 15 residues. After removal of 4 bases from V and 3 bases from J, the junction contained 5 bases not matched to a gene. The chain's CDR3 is CASSRPGLATDTQYF. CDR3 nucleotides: TGTGCCAGCAGCCGTCCGGGACTAGCAACAGATACGCAGTATTTT.

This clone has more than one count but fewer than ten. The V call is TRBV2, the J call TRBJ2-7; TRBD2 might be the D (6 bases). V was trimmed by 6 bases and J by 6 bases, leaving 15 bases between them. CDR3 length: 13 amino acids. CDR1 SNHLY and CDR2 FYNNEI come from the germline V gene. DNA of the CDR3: TGTGCCAGCAGCCGGGACTTCGCGGCCGAGCAGTACTTC. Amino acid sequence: CASSRDFAAEQYF.

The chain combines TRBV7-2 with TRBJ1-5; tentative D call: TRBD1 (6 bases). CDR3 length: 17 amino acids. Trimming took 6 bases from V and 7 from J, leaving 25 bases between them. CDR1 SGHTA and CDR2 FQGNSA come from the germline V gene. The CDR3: CASSSSVGGGARQPQHF. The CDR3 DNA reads TGTGCCAGCAGTTCCAGCGTCGGGGGGGGCGCACGGCAGCCCCAGCATTTT.